This T cell receptor (beta chain) appears in the sequencing data of a study of CD8+ T cells in alopecia areata (dated by TCRdb to 2017 to 2018). Regarding the study in general: In both human patients and the C3H/HeJ mouse model, the study applied high-throughput TCRbeta sequencing to look at T cell clonal expansion in alopecia areata. Amplification of TCRbeta CDR3 regions was done by immunoSEQ multiplex PCR using 35 Vbeta forward primers and 13 Jbeta reverse primers. RNA was obtained with the PAXgene miRNA kit for fixed scalp, the miRNeasy kit for PBMCs, and the RNeasy kit for mouse skin. Clonality in the scalp was compared among normal scalp (n=4), patchy alopecia areata scalp (n=8), and alopecia totalis/universalis scalp (n=8). In humans, TCRbeta sequencing was performed on scalp tissue and on sorted CD4+ and CD8+ peripheral blood T cells from healthy controls and from patients with patchy or totalis/universalis alopecia areata.

Sequences LNHDA (CDR1) and SQIVND (CDR2) are obtained from the germline V gene (reference sequence). V lost 10 bases and J lost 7 bases; the stretch between them is 13 bases long. The CDR3 contains 11 residues, cysteine and phenylalanine counted. Of the read, only the CDR3 DNA is kept; its 33 bases are in frame from base 1. This clone was found a few times. What antigen it recognizes has not been identified. Base qualities are not recorded, but no much larger clone differs from it by a single base. PBMCs were separated by density centrifugation and stained for CD3, CD4 and CD8, after which CD4+ and CD8+ T cells were sorted on a FACSAria. Scalp biopsies and blood samples were provided by unaffected controls. Library preparation employed the immunoSEQ multiplex PCR assay. To provide template for TCR sequencing, every sample had RNA extracted and reverse transcribed into cDNA. First-strand cDNA was synthesized using SuperScript III with a 2:1 mix of oligo-dT and random hexamers. A synthetic immune receptor repertoire was used to gauge amplification bias, and whatever bias remained was removed computationally. The authors' pipeline ran thus. Raw reads were preprocessed for error removal, and CDR3 was defined according to IMGT conventions as running from the conserved cysteine to phenylalanine. Clonality was calculated as 1 minus Shannon entropy normalized by log2 of the number of productive unique TCRs. Scalp TCRbeta sequences were cross-referenced with sorted blood CD4 and CD8 repertoires so that the CD4 or CD8 identity of scalp clones could be inferred. Not all clones reach the TCRdb copy of this immuneACCESS table, which keeps in-frame sequences only. Checked studies attribute under half of the gap to unresolved V genes and leave the rest unexplained. V and J calls and clone size are given by that table; D and trimming were obtained from the DNA. Within this sample are about 110,000 clones, with almost 60% of them counted one time only. The ten largest clonotypes hold 20% to 25% of the sample.

The full study reports these points: Compared with mice, TCR sequences shared between patients were less clear, possibly partly because of HLA diversity across the patient population. Compared with normal scalp, lesional scalp, particularly in alopecia totalis/universalis, had higher clonality and more expanded CD8+ clones, which suggests antigenic drive. Scalp TCR repertoire analysis is complicated because resident alphabeta T cells in normal human skin are also sequenced, whereas mouse skin is dominated by gammadelta T cells.

The rearrangement joined TRBV19 to TRBJ1-1, with TRBD1 tentatively as D gene (5 bases match). Material: CD8+ T cells sorted from blood. The TCR sequence derives from a human donor in good health. Here the CDR3 is given as CATQGAREAFF. The DNA is as follows: TGTGCCACTCAAGGGGCGCGTGAAGCTTTCTTT.